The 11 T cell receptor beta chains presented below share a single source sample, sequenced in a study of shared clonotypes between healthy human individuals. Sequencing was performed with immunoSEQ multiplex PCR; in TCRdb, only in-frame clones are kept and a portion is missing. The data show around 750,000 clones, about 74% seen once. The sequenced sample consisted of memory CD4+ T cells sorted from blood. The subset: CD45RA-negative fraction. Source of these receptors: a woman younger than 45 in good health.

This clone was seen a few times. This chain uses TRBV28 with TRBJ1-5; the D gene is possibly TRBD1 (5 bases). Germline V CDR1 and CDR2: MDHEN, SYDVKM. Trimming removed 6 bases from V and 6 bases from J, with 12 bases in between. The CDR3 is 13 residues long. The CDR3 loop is CASRGVPTQPQHF. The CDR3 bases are TGTGCCAGCAGGGGGGTTCCCACTCAGCCCCAGCATTTT.

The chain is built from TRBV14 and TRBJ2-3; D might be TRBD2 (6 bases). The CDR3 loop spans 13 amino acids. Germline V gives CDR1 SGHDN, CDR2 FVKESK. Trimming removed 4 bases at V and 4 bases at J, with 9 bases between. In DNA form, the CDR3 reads TGTGCCAGCAGCCCCGGGACTTCAGATACGCAGTATTTT. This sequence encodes CASSPGTSDTQYF.

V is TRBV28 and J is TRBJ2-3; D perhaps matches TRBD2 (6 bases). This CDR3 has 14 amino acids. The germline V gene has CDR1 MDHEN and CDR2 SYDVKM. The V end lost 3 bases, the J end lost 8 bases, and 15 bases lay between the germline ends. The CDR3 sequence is CASSLNPSVGTQYF. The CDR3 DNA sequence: TGTGCCAGCAGTTTGAATCCTAGCGTAGGTACGCAGTATTTT.

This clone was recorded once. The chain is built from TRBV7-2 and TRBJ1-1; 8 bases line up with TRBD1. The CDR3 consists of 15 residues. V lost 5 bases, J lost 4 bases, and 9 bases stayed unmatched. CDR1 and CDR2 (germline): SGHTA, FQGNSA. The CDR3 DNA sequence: TGTGCCAGCAGCATTGCCGGGACAGGCGGCACTGAAGCTTTCTTT. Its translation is CASSIAGTGGTEAFF.

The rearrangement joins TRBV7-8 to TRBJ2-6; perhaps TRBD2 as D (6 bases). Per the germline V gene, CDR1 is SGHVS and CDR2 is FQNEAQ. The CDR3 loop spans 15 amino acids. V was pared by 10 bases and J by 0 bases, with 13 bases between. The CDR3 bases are TGTGCCAACGGGACTGCCTCCTCTGGGGCCAACGTCCTGACTTTC. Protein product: CANGTASSGANVLTF. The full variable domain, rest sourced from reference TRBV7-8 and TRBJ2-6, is GAGVSQSPRYKVAKRGQDVALRCDPISGHVSLFWYQQALGQGPEFLTYFQNEAQLDKSGLPSDRFFAERPEGSVSTLKIQRTQQEDSAVYLCANGTASSGANVLTFGAGSRLTVL.

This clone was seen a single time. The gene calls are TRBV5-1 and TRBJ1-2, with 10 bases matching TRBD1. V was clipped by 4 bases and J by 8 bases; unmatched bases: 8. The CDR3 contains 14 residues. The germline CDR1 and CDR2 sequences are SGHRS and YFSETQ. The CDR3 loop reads CASSPGQGLRGYTF. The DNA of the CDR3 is TGCGCCAGCAGCCCGGGACAGGGGCTCCGCGGCTACACCTTC.

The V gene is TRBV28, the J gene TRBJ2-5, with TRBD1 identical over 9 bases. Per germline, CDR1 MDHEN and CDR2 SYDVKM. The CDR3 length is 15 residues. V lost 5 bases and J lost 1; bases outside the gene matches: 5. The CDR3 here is CASSGTGGRQETQYF. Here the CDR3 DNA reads TGTGCCAGCAGTGGTACAGGGGGCCGCCAAGAGACCCAGTACTTC.

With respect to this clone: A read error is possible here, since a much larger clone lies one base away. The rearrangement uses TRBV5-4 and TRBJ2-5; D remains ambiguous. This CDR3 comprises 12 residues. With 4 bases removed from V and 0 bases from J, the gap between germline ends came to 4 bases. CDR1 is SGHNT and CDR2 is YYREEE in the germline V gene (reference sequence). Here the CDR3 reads CASSPNQETQYF. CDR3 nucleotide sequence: TGTGCCAGCAGCCCAAACCAAGAGACCCAGTACTTC. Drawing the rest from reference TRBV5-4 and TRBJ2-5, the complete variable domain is ETGVTQSPTHLIKTRGQQVTLRCSSQSGHNTVSWYQQALGQGPQFIFQYYREEENGRGNFPPRFSGLQFPNYSSELNVNALELDDSALYLCASSPNQETQYFGPGTRLLVL.

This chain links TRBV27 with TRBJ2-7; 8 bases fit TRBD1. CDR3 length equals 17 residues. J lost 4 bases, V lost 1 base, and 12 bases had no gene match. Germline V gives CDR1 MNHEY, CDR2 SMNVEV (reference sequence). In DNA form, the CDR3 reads TGTGCCAGCAGTTTATACCCGACCGGAGGACAGGGTTACGAGCAGTACTTC. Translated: CASSLYPTGGQGYEQYF.

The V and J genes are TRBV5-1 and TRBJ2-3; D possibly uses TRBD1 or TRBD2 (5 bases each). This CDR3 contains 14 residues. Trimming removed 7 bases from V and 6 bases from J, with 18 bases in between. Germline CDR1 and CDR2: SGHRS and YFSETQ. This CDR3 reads CASGHQGVPDTQYF. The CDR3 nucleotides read TGCGCCAGCGGCCACCAGGGAGTCCCGGATACGCAGTATTTT.

Here the CDR3 reads CASSPSWRRTDTQYF. CDR3 in DNA: TGTGCCAGCAGTCCGTCCTGGCGGCGCACAGATACGCAGTATTTT. The J gene is TRBJ2-3, the V gene TRBV27; no reliable D call. Germline V lookup: CDR1 MNHEY, CDR2 SMNVEV (reference sequence). V was clipped by 5 bases and J by 1 base, with 13 bases between them. This CDR3 region has 15 residues.